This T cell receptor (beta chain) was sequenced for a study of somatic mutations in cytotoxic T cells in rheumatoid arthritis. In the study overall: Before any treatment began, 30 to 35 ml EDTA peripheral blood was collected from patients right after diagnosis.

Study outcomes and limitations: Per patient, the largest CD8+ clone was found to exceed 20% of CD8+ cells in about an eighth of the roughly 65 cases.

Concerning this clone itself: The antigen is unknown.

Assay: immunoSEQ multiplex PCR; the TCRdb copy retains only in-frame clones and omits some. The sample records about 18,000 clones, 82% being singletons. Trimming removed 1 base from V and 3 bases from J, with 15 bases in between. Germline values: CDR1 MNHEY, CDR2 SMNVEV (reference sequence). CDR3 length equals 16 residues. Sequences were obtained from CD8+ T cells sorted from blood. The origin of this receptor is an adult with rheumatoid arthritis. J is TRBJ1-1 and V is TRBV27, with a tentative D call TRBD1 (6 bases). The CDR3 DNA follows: TGTGCCAGCAGTTTATGGGGACAAGGGGAGTACACTGAAGCTTTCTTT. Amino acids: CASSLWGQGEYTEAFF.